The 21 T cell receptor beta chains in this list originate from one sample, sequenced in a study of human T cells and chemical hapten exposure. Noted time point: patch test 1, 2 weeks after DPC sensitization. Specified treatment: therapeutic diphenylcyclopropenone sensitization with weekly scalp DPC. Each CDR3 protein is one row after TCRdb ran MiXCR on the RACE reads. The sample holds around 120,000 distinct CDR3 sequences, about 13% seen once. The material sequenced was whole blood, taken in connection with sensitization to the hapten diphenylcyclopropenone (DPC). The receptor source for this set is a man aged 18-30 years with alopecia areata. Some clones in this sample may be carry-over from other donors' samples.

This clonotype was picked up a small number of times. V is TRBV27 and J is TRBJ2-1, with D perhaps given as TRBD1 or TRBD2 (5 bases each). Looked up from germline, CDR1 is MNHEY and CDR2 is SMNVEV (reference sequence). The ends were cut back, 2 bases at V and 8 bases at J, with 7 bases in the middle. This CDR3 region has 12 residues. CDR3 nucleotide sequence: TGTGCCAGCAGTTTACTGGGGGATGAGCAGTTCTTC. It encodes CASSLLGDEQFF.

In its sample, this clonotype was seen a few times. V and J are TRBV18 and TRBJ1-1; 7 bases are shared with TRBD1. The CDR3 is 16 amino acids. V was clipped by 4 bases and J by 7 bases; unmatched bases: 15. Germline CDR1 reads KGHSH; CDR2 reads LQKENI. The CDR3 sequence is CASSRTTGLGTDEAFF. CDR3 DNA sequence: TGTGCCAGCTCACGGACGACAGGTTTGGGGACAGATGAAGCTTTCTTT.

V gene TRBV14 combines with J gene TRBJ2-3, with D maybe TRBD2 (5 bases). CDR1 and CDR2 from the germline V gene are SGHDN and FVKESK. Trimming cost V 4 bases and J 1 base, with 9 bases left between them. The CDR3 runs to 14 residues. The CDR3 region is CASSLRRGTDTQYF. The CDR3 DNA reads TGTGCCAGCAGCCTAAGGCGGGGCACAGATACGCAGTATTTT.

This clonotype was counted between two and nine times. The chain combines TRBV7-9 with TRBJ2-2, with D hard to call. Looked up from germline, CDR1 is SEHNR and CDR2 is FQNEAQ (reference sequence). There are 16 residues in the CDR3. Trimming pared 3 bases from V and 2 bases from J, leaving 13 bases between. Here the CDR3 DNA reads TGTGCCAGCAGCTTCCGGGCCGCTTTTAACACCGGGGAGCTGTTTTTT. This codes for CASSFRAAFNTGELFF.

This clonotype came up a few times. The chain employs TRBV4-1 and TRBJ2-6; 8 nucleotides align to TRBD1. CDR1 and CDR2 (germline): MGHRA, YSYEKL. The CDR3 has 19 amino acids. Trimming removed 2 bases from V and 1 base from J; junction bases left unmatched: 10. DNA of the CDR3: TGCGCCAGCAGCCAAATGCTCGGGACAGGATGGTCTGGGGCCAACGTCCTGACTTTC. This codes for CASSQMLGTGWSGANVLTF.

The V call is TRBV11-2, the J call TRBJ1-6; unclear D gene. This CDR3 is built from 15 residues. CDR1 is SGHAT, CDR2 FQNNGV, per germline. V lost 4 bases and J lost 7, with 14 bases in between. CDR3 region: CASSSSRDCNSPLHF. CDR3 DNA: TGTGCCAGCAGCTCCTCAAGGGATTGCAATTCACCCCTCCACTTT.

This clonotype has more than one count but fewer than ten. The CDR3 protein is CASMRTSGNTIYF. CDR3 coding DNA: TGTGCCAGCATGAGGACATCTGGAAACACCATATATTTT. The chain recombines TRBV6-2 or TRBV6-3 with TRBJ1-3, with D perhaps TRBD1 (5 bases). This CDR3 is 13 amino acids long. CDR1 and CDR2 from the germline V gene are MNHEY and SVGEGT. Deletions cut 7 bases from V and 1 base from J, with 8 bases between.

This clonotype was counted a few times. This sequence joins TRBV3-1 and TRBJ2-1; possible D gene TRBD1, 6 bases. This CDR3 is 15 amino acids long. CDR1 is LGHDT, CDR2 YNNKEL, per germline (reference sequence). V dropped 3 bases and J dropped 1 base, with 10 bases sitting between them. The CDR3 nucleotides read TGTGCCAGCAGCCAGCAGGGGAATTCCTACAATGAGCAGTTCTTC. Its translation is CASSQQGNSYNEQFF.

This chain joins TRBV27 and TRBJ2-3, with TRBD2 as a possible D gene (5 bases). CDR3 size: 16 residues. Germline loops: CDR1 MNHEY, CDR2 SMNVEV (reference sequence). V lost 0 bases, J lost 3 bases, and 13 bases lay in between. CDR3 coding DNA: TGTGCCAGCAGTTTATCGCGGGCAGGTTTAACAGATACGCAGTATTTT. Its protein is CASSLSRAGLTDTQYF.

The chain is built from TRBV6-4 and TRBJ2-7, with 9 bases identical to TRBD1. The germline V gene has CDR1 MRHNA and CDR2 SNTAGT. The trim removed 4 bases at V and 4 bases at J, leaving 5 bases unmatched. The length of the CDR3 is 14 residues. This CDR3 is CASSVGTGSYEQYF. As DNA, the CDR3 is TGTGCCAGCAGTGTCGGGACAGGGAGTTACGAGCAGTACTTC.

The V and J genes are TRBV12-3 or TRBV12-4 and TRBJ2-1, with D perhaps matching TRBD2 (6 bases). V lost 6 bases and J 4 bases, leaving 13 bases between the germline ends. The length of the CDR3 is 14 residues. CDR3 protein: CASSWGTGYNEQFF. DNA of the CDR3: TGTGCCAGCAGCTGGGGGACTGGATACAATGAGCAGTTCTTC.

Only a few counts were recorded for this clonotype. The chain employs TRBV4-3 and TRBJ2-3; the match to TRBD1 covers 8 bases. Trimming cost V 0 bases and J 2 bases; bases outside gene matches: 13. Germline V gene data show CDR1 as LGHNA and CDR2 as YSLEER. The CDR3 is 19 residues long. CDR3 sequence (DNA): TGCGCCAGCAGCCAAGAACCTCCTTGGGACAGGCGCCCCACAGATACGCAGTATTTT. Translating gives CASSQEPPWDRRPTDTQYF.

V usage is TRBV20-1 and J usage is TRBJ2-1; no firm D call. The V gene's germline CDR1 is DFQATT and CDR2 SNEGSKA (reference sequence). The CDR3 is made up of 13 amino acids. The V and J ends lost 4 bases and 0 bases respectively, with 7 bases between them. The CDR3 spells CSAKPISYNEQFF. The CDR3 nucleotides read TGCAGTGCTAAACCGATCTCCTACAATGAGCAGTTCTTC.

The rearrangement uses TRBV6-2 or TRBV6-3 and TRBJ2-1, with TRBD1 matching 9 bases. The CDR3 has 11 residues. Trimming removed 8 bases from V and 7 bases from J; junction bases left unmatched: 0. The germline CDR1 and CDR2 sequences are MNHEY and SVGEGT. For the CDR3, the DNA is TGTGCCAGCGGGACAGGGAATGAGCAGTTCTTC. Protein product: CASGTGNEQFF.

There are a few counts of this clonotype. This sequence joins TRBV7-9 and TRBJ2-7; no clear D. Trimming took off 2 bases at V and 2 bases at J, with 4 bases between the two ends. Germline V lookup: CDR1 SEHNR, CDR2 FQNEAQ (reference sequence). This CDR3 has 12 amino acids. CDR3: CASSLSPYEQYF. The CDR3 nucleotides read TGTGCCAGCAGCTTATCCCCCTACGAGCAGTACTTC. Full variable domain (outside the CDR3, taken from reference TRBV7-9 and TRBJ2-7): DTGVSQNPRHKITKRGQNVTFRCDPISEHNRLYWYRQTLGQGPEFLTYFQNEAQLEKSRLLSDRFSAERPKGSFSTLEIQRTEQGDSAMYLCASSLSPYEQYFGPGTRLTVT.

This clonotype was found a few times. J is TRBJ2-5 and V is TRBV29-1; D might be TRBD1 (6 bases). V was shortened by 8 bases and J by 4 bases, with 17 bases between the two germline ends. The CDR3 totals 13 residues. CDR1 and CDR2 from the germline V gene are SQVTM and ANQGSEA. The CDR3 spells CSRWDPGAETQYF. The CDR3 DNA reads as TGCAGCAGGTGGGACCCAGGGGCAGAGACCCAGTACTTC. Drawing the rest from reference TRBV29-1 and TRBJ2-5, the complete variable domain is SAVISQKPSRDICQRGTSLTIQCQVDSQVTMMFWYRQQPGQSLTLIATANQGSEATYESGFVIDKFPISRPNLTFSTLTVSNMSPEDSSIYLCSRWDPGAETQYFGPGTRLLVL.

This clonotype appeared a few times. The V gene is TRBV2, the J gene TRBJ2-3; D gene ambiguous. Trimming removed 1 base at V and 2 bases at J, with 16 bases between. Germline-derived CDR1 and CDR2 are SNHLY and FYNNEI. CDR3 length: 17 amino acids. This CDR3 is CASSEGDSGQLTDTQYF. As DNA, the CDR3 is TGTGCCAGCAGTGAAGGGGATTCGGGCCAGCTCACAGATACGCAGTATTTT. The whole variable domain, remainder taken from reference TRBV2 and TRBJ2-3, is EPEVTQTPSHQVTQMGQEVILRCVPISNHLYFYWYRQILGQKVEFLVSFYNNEISEKSEIFDDQFSVERPDGSNFTLKIRSTKLEDSAMYFCASSEGDSGQLTDTQYFGPGTRLTVL.

The chain recombines TRBV4-3 with TRBJ1-1; D is unclear. Looked up from germline, CDR1 is LGHNA and CDR2 is YSLEER. Trimming stripped 0 bases from V and 1 base from J, with 9 bases between. The CDR3 covers 15 residues. The CDR3 region is CASSQDRAANTEAFF. The CDR3 region has the DNA TGCGCCAGCAGCCAAGATAGGGCAGCGAACACTGAAGCTTTCTTT.

The chain employs TRBV27 and TRBJ2-7; 12 nucleotides line up with TRBD1. The CDR3 runs 15 residues. V was clipped by 3 bases and J by 7 bases; unmatched bases: 7. The germline gives CDR1 MNHEY, CDR2 SMNVEV (reference sequence). CDR3 in amino acids: CASSFGDRGREEQYF. CDR3 nucleotide sequence: TGTGCCAGCAGTTTTGGGGACAGGGGGCGCGAGGAGCAGTACTTC.

This clonotype was seen a handful of times. The chain links TRBV20-1 to TRBJ2-1; D perhaps matches TRBD1 (6 bases). V shed 1 base and J shed 5 bases, with 15 bases lying between them. This CDR3 spans 15 amino acids. The germline CDR1 and CDR2 sequences are DFQATT and SNEGSKA (reference sequence). The CDR3 here is CSARVPGRGNNEQFF. CDR3 bases: TGCAGTGCTAGAGTCCCGGGAAGGGGGAACAATGAGCAGTTCTTC.

This clonotype was seen a handful of times. V is TRBV10-3 and J is TRBJ2-7, with D uncertain. Germline V lookup: CDR1 ENHRY, CDR2 SYGVKD. Trimming pared 8 bases from V and 3 bases from J, leaving 11 bases between. CDR3 length: 12 residues. CDR3 bases: TGTGCCATCGGGCGGAATAACTACGAGCAGTACTTC. Encoded protein: CAIGRNNYEQYF.